This TCR beta chain was obtained from a study of blood T cell repertoires in COVID-19. Study-level background: From the United States, Italy and Spain came samples of acute and convalescent COVID-19. Sample material is recorded as cDNA or gDNA derived from T cells, B-cell-depleted T cells, or PBMCs.

In the authors' workflow: The authors estimated nucleated cell counts from reference gene primer amplification. Here immunoSEQ multiplex PCR was the method, and the copy in TCRdb shows in-frame clones only, minus some. V, J and clone size derive from that table, while D and trimming were established from the DNA sequence. The table shows about 160,000 clones, with about 80% occurring only once. Only a few counts were recorded for this clone. Its ends do not fully match the called genes, so a read error is possible. The CDR3 spans 11 residues. Germline V gene sequence: CDR1 SGHKS, CDR2 YYEKEE (reference sequence).

The source is a man aged 65 to 79 who had recovered from COVID-19. The V and J genes are TRBV5-5 and TRBJ1-1; weak D call: TRBD1 (6 bases). Sample: peripheral blood. CDR3 nucleotides: TGTGCCAGCAGCCGGGACACGGAAGCTTTCTTT. Protein: CASSRDTEAFF.